Detailed here is one T cell receptor beta chain. The germline V gene encodes CDR1 MNHNS and CDR2 SASEGT. The CDR3 totals 14 residues. The data belong to a study of T cells expressing NK-cell markers. TCRdb reprocessed the 5' RACE reads and stores each CDR3 protein as one record, lacking DNA. Its listing shows around 100,000 distinct CDR3 sequences. The sample comprised blood T cells: a sorted CD56 or NKG2C T cell subset, CD4+ or CD8+ T cells, or bulk PBMC T cells (not recorded which). The rearrangement joins TRBV6-1 to TRBJ1-3; TCRdb selects TRBD1, and the lack of DNA leaves this call unchecked. This clonotype was sampled from a woman aged 18 to 75 in good health. CDR3 in amino acids: CASRPGLPGNTIYF.